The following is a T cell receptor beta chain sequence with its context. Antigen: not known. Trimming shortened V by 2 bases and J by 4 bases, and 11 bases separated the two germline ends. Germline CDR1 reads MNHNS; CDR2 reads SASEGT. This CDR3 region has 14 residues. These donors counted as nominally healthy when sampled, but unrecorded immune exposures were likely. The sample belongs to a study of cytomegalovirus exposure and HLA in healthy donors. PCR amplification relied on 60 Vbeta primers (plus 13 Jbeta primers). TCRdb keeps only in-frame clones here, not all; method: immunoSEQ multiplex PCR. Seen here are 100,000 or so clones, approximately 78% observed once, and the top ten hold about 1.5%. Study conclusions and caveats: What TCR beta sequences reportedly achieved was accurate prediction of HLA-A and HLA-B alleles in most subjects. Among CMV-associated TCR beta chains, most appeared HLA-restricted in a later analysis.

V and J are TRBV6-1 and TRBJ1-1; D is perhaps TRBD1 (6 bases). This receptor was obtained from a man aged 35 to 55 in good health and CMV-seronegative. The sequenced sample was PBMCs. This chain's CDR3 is CASSEQGHRTEAFF. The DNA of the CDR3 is TGTGCCAGCAGTGAACAGGGACATCGCACTGAAGCTTTCTTT.